This note documents a single T cell receptor (beta chain) sequence. Its antigen is as yet unknown. The sample originates from a study of T cells in women clearing cervical HPV infection. Overall study context: For cases, blood was sampled a median approximately 150 days after lesion detection, interquartile range roughly 85 to 220 days. Study-level points and caveats: Combining TCR richness with V gene abundances gave approximately 0.84 AUC.

Sequenced by immunoSEQ multiplex PCR; TCRdb stores in-frame clones only, minus some. This sample's table reports approximately 44,000 clones. The source material was blood buffy coat. This sequence was found in a woman between 18 and 70 years old with a cervical HPV16 infection that either progressed to CIN3+ or cleared (not recorded which).

The part of the CDR3 DNA that was read is TGTGCCAGCAGTAACTACGAG. It encodes CASSNYE. The entire CDR3 protein reads CASSNYEQYF. The genes are TRBV7-9 and TRBJ2-7; D unclear. The read comes to an end 3 residues before the CDR3 does, leaving the germline J gene to fill in the end. Germline values: CDR1 SEHNR, CDR2 FQNEAQ (reference sequence). The V and J ends lost 6 bases and 3 bases respectively, with 3 bases between them. The CDR3 loop spans 10 amino acids.